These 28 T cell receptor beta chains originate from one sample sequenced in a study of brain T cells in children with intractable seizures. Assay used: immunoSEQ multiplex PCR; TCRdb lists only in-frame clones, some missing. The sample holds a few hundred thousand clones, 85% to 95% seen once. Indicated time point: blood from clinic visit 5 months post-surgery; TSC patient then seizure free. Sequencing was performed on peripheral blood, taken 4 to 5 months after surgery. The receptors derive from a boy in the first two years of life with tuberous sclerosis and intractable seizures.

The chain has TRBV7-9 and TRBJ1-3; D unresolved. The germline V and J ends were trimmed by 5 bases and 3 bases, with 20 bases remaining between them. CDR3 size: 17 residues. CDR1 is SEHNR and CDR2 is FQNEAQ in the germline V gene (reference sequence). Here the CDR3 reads CASSLSTQVLYGNTIYF. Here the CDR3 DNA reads TGTGCCAGCAGCCTATCGACCCAGGTGTTATATGGAAACACCATATATTTT.

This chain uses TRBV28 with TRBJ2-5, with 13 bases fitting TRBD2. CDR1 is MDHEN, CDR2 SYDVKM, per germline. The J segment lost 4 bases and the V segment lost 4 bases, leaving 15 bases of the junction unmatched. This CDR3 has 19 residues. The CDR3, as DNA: TGTGCCAGCAGTTACGGGGGAGGAAGGACTAGCGGGAGACGAGAGACCCAGTACTTC. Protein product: CASSYGGGRTSGRRETQYF.

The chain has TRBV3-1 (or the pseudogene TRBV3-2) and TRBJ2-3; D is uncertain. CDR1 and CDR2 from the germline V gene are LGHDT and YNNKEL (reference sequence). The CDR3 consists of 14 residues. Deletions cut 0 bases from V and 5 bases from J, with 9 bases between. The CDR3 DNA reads TGTGCCAGCAGCCAAGAGGTCAGTAGAGATACGCAGTATTTT. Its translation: CASSQEVSRDTQYF.

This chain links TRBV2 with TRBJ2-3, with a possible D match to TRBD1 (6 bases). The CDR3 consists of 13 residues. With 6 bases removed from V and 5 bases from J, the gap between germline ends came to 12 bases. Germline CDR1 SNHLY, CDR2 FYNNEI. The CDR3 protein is CASRDSGEDTQYF. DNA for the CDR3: TGTGCCAGCAGGGACAGTGGGGAAGATACGCAGTATTTT. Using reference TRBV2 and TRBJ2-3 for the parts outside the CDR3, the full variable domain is EPEVTQTPSHQVTQMGQEVILRCVPISNHLYFYWYRQILGQKVEFLVSFYNNEISEKSEIFDDQFSVERPDGSNFTLKIRSTKLEDSAMYFCASRDSGEDTQYFGPGTRLTVL.

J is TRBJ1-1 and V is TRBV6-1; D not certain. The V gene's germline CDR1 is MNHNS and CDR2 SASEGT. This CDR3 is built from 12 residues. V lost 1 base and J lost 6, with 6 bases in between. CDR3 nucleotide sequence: TGTGCCAGCAGTGAAGTAATGGCTGAAGCTTTCTTT. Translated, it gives CASSEVMAEAFF.

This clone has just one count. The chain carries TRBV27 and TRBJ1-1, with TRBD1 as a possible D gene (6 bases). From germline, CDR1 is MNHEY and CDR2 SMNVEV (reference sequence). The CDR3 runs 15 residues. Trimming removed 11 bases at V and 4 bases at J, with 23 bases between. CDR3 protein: CAGGIAGACGTEAFF. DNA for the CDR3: TGTGCCGGGGGAATTGCGGGGGCGTGTGGCACTGAAGCTTTCTTT.

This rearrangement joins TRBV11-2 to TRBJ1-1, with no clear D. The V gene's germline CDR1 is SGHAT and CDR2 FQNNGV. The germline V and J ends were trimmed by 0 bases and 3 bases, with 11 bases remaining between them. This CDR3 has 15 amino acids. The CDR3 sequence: CASSLDKPSYTEAFF. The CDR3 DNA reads TGTGCCAGCAGCTTAGATAAACCCAGCTACACTGAAGCTTTCTTT. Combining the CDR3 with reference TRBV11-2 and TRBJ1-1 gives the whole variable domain EAGVAQSPRYKIIEKRQSVAFWCNPISGHATLYWYQQILGQGPKLLIQFQNNGVVDDSQLPKDRFSAERLKGVDSTLKIQPAKLEDSAVYLCASSLDKPSYTEAFFGQGTRLTVV.

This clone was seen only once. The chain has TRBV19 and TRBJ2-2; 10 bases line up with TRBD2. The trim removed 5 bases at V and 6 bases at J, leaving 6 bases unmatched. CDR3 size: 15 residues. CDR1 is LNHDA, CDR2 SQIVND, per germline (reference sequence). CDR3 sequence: CASSPAGGPAGELFF. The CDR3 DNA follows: TGTGCCAGTAGTCCAGCGGGGGGGCCCGCCGGGGAGCTGTTTTTT. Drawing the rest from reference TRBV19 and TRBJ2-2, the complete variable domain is DGGITQSPKYLFRKEGQNVTLSCEQNLNHDAMYWYRQDPGQGLRLIYYSQIVNDFQKGDIAEGYSVSREKKESFPLTVTSAQKNPTAFYLCASSPAGGPAGELFFGEGSRLTVL.

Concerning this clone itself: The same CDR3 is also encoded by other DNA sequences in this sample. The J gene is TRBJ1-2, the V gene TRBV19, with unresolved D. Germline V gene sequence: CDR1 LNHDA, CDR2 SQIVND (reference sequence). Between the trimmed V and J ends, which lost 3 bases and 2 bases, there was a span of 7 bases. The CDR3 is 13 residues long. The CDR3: CASSMGANYGYTF. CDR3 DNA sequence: TGTGCCAGTAGTATGGGAGCGAACTATGGCTACACCTTC.

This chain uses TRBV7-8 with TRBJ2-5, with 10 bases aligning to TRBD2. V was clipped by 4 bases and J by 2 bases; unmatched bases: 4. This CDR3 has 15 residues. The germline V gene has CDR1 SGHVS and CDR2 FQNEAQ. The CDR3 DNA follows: TGTGCCAGCAGCTCTAGCGGGGGTAGGCAAGAGACCCAGTACTTC. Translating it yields CASSSSGGRQETQYF.

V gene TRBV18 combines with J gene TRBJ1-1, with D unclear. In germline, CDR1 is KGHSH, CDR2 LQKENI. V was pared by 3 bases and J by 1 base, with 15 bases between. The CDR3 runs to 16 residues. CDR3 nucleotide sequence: TGTGCCAGCTCACCTGACAAGCCGAGCGGGAACACTGAAGCTTTCTTT. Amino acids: CASSPDKPSGNTEAFF.

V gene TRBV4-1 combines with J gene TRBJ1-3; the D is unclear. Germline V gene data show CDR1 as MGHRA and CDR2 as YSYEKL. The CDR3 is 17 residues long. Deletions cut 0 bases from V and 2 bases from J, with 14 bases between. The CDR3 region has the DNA TGCGCCAGCAGCCAAGATATTCGAGGGTTTGCTGGAAACACCATATATTTT. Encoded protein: CASSQDIRGFAGNTIYF.

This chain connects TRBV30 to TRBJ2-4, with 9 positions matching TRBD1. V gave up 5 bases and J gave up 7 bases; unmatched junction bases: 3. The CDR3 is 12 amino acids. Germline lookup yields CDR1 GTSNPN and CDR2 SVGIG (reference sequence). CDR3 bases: TGTGCCTGGGGGACAGGGTTGAACATTCAGTACTTC. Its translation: CAWGTGLNIQYF.

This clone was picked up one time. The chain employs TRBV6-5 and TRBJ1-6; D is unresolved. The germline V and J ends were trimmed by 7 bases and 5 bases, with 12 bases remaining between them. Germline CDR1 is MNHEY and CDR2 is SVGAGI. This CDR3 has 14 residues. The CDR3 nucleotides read TGTGCCAGCACACCGGGCCGCGATAATTCACCCCTCCACTTT. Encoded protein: CASTPGRDNSPLHF.

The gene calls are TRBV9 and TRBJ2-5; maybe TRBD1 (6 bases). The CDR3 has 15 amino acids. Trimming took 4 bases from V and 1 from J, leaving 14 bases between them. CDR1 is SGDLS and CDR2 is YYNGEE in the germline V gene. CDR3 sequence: CASSRTTGIQETQYF. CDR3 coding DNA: TGTGCCAGCAGCCGTACTACAGGGATCCAAGAGACCCAGTACTTC.

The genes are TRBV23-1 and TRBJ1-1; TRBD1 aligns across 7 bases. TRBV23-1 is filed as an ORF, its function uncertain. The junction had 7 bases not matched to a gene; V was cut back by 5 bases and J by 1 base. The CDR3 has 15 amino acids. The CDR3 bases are TGCGCCAGCAGTGGGGTCAGGGGGTCGAACACTGAAGCTTTCTTT. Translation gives CASSGVRGSNTEAFF.

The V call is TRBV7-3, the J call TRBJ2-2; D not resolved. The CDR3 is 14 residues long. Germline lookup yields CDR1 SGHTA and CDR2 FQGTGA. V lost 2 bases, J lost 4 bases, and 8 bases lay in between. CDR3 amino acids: CASSLEQTTGELFF. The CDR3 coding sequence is TGTGCCAGCAGCTTAGAACAGACCACCGGGGAGCTGTTTTTT. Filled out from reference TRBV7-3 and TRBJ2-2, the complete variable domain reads GAGVSQTPSNKVTEKGKYVELRCDPISGHTALYWYRQSLGQGPEFLIYFQGTGAADDSGLPNDRFFAVRPEGSVSTLKIQRTERGDSAVYLCASSLEQTTGELFFGEGSRLTVL.

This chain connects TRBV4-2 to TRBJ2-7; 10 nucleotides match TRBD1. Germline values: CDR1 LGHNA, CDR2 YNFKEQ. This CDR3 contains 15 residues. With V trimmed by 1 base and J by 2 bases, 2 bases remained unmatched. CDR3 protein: CASSQVGQGAYEQYF. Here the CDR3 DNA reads TGTGCCAGCAGCCAAGTAGGACAGGGGGCCTACGAGCAGTACTTC.

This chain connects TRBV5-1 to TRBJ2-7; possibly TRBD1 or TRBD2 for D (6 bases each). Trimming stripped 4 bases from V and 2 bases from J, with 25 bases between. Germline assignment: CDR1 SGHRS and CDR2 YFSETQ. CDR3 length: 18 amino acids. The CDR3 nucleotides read TGCGCCAGCAGCCCGGCGGGACAATCGAGGGTCCCCACCTACGAGCAGTACTTC. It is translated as CASSPAGQSRVPTYEQYF. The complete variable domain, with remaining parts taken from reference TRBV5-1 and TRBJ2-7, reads KAGVTQTPRYLIKTRGQQVTLSCSPISGHRSVSWYQQTPGQGLQFLFEYFSETQRNKGNFPGRFSGRQFSNSRSEMNVSTLELGDSALYLCASSPAGQSRVPTYEQYFGPGTRLTVT.

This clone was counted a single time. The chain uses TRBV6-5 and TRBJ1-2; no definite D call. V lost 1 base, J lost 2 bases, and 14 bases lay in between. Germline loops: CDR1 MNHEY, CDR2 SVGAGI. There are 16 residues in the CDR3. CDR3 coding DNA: TGTGCCAGCAGTTACTTATTGCAGAAGTCCAACTATGGCTACACCTTC. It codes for CASSYLLQKSNYGYTF.

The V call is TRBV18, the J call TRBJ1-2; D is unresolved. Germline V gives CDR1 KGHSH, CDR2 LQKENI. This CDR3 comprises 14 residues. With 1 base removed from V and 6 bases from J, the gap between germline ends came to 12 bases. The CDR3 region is CASSPREVVNGYTF. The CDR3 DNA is TGTGCCAGCTCACCACGGGAGGTTGTAAATGGCTACACCTTC.

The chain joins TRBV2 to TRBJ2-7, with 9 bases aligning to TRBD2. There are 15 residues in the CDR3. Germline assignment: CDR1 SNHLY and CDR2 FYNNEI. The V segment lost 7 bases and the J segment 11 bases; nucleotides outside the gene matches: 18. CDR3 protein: CASKGSLAGPYIEYF. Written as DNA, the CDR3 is TGTGCCAGCAAGGGATCACTAGCGGGCCCTTATATTGAGTACTTC.

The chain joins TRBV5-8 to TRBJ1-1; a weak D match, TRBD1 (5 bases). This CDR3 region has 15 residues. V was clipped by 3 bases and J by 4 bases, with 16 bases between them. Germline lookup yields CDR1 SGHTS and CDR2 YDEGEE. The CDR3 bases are TGTGCCAGCAGCTCTCGACAGCTTTCATCCACTGAAGCTTTCTTT. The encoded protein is CASSSRQLSSTEAFF.

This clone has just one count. CDR3 sequence reads: CASSLGALAGVTDTQYF. CDR3 nucleotides: TGCGCCAGCAGCTTGGGAGCGCTAGCGGGAGTCACAGATACGCAGTATTTT. The V and J genes are TRBV5-1 and TRBJ2-3; 10 bases align to TRBD2. The trim removed 0 bases at V and 2 bases at J, leaving 6 bases unmatched. Germline-derived CDR1 and CDR2 are SGHRS and YFSETQ. CDR3 length: 17 residues.

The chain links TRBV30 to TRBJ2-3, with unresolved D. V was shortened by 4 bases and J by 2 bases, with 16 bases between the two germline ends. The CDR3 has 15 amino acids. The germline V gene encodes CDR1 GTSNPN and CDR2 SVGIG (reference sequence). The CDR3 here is CAWKALRFLTDTQYF. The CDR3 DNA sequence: TGTGCCTGGAAAGCTCTTAGGTTTCTCACAGATACGCAGTATTTT.

CDR3: CASSWGAVNTEAFF. The CDR3 DNA is TGCGCCAGCAGCTGGGGCGCGGTGAACACTGAAGCTTTCTTT. This chain joins TRBV5-1 and TRBJ1-1; perhaps TRBD1 as D (5 bases). This CDR3 contains 14 residues. CDR1 and CDR2 from the germline V gene are SGHRS and YFSETQ. The V gene lost 3 bases and the J gene lost 0 bases, with 9 bases spanning the gap.

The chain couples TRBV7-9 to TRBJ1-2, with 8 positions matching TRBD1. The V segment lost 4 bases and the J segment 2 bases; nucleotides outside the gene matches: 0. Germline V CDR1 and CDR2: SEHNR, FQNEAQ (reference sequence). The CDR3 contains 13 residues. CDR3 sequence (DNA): TGTGCCAGCAGCTGGGACAGGAACTATGGCTACACCTTC. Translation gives CASSWDRNYGYTF.

The CDR3 DNA is TGTGCCTGGAGTCAGAGACAGTATGGCTACACCTTC. Amino acid sequence: CAWSQRQYGYTF. J is TRBJ1-2 and V is TRBV30; D perhaps matches TRBD1 (5 bases). Trimming stripped 2 bases from V and 5 bases from J, with 9 bases between. Germline loops: CDR1 GTSNPN, CDR2 SVGIG (reference sequence). The CDR3 consists of 12 residues.